These 23 T cell receptor beta chains were all obtained from the same sample, sequenced in a study of T cells in Graves' hyperthyroidism and ophthalmopathy. Regions amplified from RNA transcripts were the TCR beta CDR3 regions. First-round RT-PCR with HTBI primers amplified the TCR CDR3 region. TCRdb processed the multiplex PCR reads anew with MiXCR; each CDR3 protein has one entry. The sample includes approximately 590,000 distinct CDR3 sequences, about a sixth of them seen just once. The specimen was blood. All receptors derive from a woman in her thirties with Graves' hyperthyroidism.

The chain links TRBV29-1 to TRBJ2-7, with D hard to call. The germline V and J ends were trimmed by 4 bases and 3 bases, with 10 bases remaining between them. Germline V gene lookup returns CDR1 SQVTM and CDR2 ANQGSEA. This CDR3 comprises 12 residues. The CDR3 sequence: CSVGGFDYEQYF. In DNA form, the CDR3 reads TGCAGCGTTGGTGGGTTTGACTACGAGCAGTACTTC.

The chain links TRBV10-2 to TRBJ1-3; D ambiguous. CDR1 and CDR2 (germline): WSHSY, SAAADI. The CDR3 sequence is 18 residues long. Trimming cost V 3 bases and J 2 bases, with 20 bases left between them. CDR3 nucleotide sequence: TGCGCCAGCAGTGAACGACGAGTCCTCAGCCCCGCTGGAAACACCATATATTTT. This encodes CASSERRVLSPAGNTIYF.

This clonotype has just a few counts. The J gene is TRBJ2-1, the V gene TRBV10-2; D not certain. CDR1 and CDR2 (germline): WSHSY, SAAADI. The CDR3 has 13 amino acids. The V end lost 10 bases, the J end lost 8 bases, and 18 bases lay between the germline ends. This CDR3 is CATTQSSYDEQFF. CDR3 sequence (DNA): TGCGCCACCACCCAATCATCATACGATGAGCAGTTCTTC.

This rearrangement joins TRBV7-9 to TRBJ2-7; no reliable D call. Germline-derived CDR1 and CDR2 are SEHNR and FQNEAQ (reference sequence). The germline V and J ends were trimmed by 0 bases and 2 bases, with 5 bases remaining between them. The CDR3 sequence is 13 residues long. This CDR3 reads CASSLADPYEQYF. The CDR3 nucleotides read TGTGCCAGCAGCTTAGCGGACCCCTACGAGCAGTACTTC.

This clonotype was counted at least ten times. V and J are TRBV10-3 and TRBJ2-1; D uncertain. Trimming removed 10 bases at V and 0 bases at J, with 7 bases between. The CDR3 is 12 residues long. The germline V gene has CDR1 ENHRY and CDR2 SYGVKD. CDR3 residues: CASLGSYNEQFF. DNA of the CDR3: TGTGCCAGCCTAGGCTCCTACAATGAGCAGTTCTTC.

This clonotype was recorded at least ten times. CDR3 coding DNA: TGTGCCAGCCGACTCGCGGGACAGGGGGCGTTGGTGAATGGCTACACCTTC. It specifies CASRLAGQGALVNGYTF. This sequence joins TRBV27 and TRBJ1-2; 12 bases line up with TRBD1. J lost 6 bases, V lost 8 bases, and 16 bases had no gene match. Germline V gene sequence: CDR1 MNHEY, CDR2 SMNVEV (reference sequence). The CDR3 loop spans 17 amino acids.

This clonotype occurred many times. The V and J genes are TRBV11-2 and TRBJ2-3; TRBD1 agrees at 11 bases. Germline V CDR1 and CDR2: SGHAT, FQNNGV. The CDR3 is 14 residues long. Losses at the gene ends were 6 bases for V and 5 bases for J; bases not matched to a gene: 4. In nucleotides, the CDR3 is TGTGCCAGCAGGGACAGGGGGCTCGGAGATACGCAGTATTTT. It codes for CASRDRGLGDTQYF.

The rearrangement links TRBV6-1 to TRBJ1-1, with 9 bases identical to TRBD1. Germline CDR1 is MNHNS and CDR2 is SASEGT. V dropped 6 bases and J dropped 4; count of bases not matched to a gene: 3. The CDR3 spans 13 residues. The CDR3 is CASRRGQGTEAFF. The CDR3 bases are TGTGCCAGCAGAAGGGGACAGGGCACTGAAGCTTTCTTT.

This clonotype has only a few counts. The junction and the germline gene differ at one end; a read error may be behind it. The gene calls are TRBV5-6 and TRBJ1-5; no firm D call. Germline CDR1 reads SGHDT; CDR2 reads YYEEEE. The CDR3 is 14 amino acids. DNA for the CDR3: TGTGCCAGCAGCCAACTAGACTCTAATCAGCCCCAACATTTT. Encoded protein: CASSQLDSNQPQHF.

V and J are TRBV5-6 and TRBJ1-6; 9 bases match TRBD1. The CDR3 runs to 15 residues. CDR1 and CDR2 (germline): SGHDT, YYEEEE. V was clipped by 3 bases and J by 9 bases; unmatched bases: 7. The CDR3, as DNA: TGTGCCAGCAGCTCGCGGGACAGGGAGGCTTCACCCCTCCACTTT. Its protein product is CASSSRDREASPLHF.

The V call is TRBV30, the J call TRBJ2-7; 9 positions agree with TRBD2. In germline, CDR1 is GTSNPN, CDR2 SVGIG (reference sequence). This CDR3 has 14 amino acids. The ends lost 6 bases at V and 0 bases at J; junction bases unmatched: 6. In DNA form, the CDR3 reads TGTGCCTGCCTCTCAGCGGGAGGCTCCTACGAGCAGTACTTC. Translation gives CACLSAGGSYEQYF.

This clonotype was detected a few times. The chain combines TRBV10-3 with TRBJ1-2, with TRBD1 as a possible D gene (6 bases). The germline V and J ends were trimmed by 3 bases and 7 bases, with 15 bases remaining between them. Per germline, CDR1 ENHRY and CDR2 SYGVKD. CDR3 length equals 14 residues. The CDR3 region is CAISEGLRGPGYTF. CDR3 nucleotide sequence: TGTGCCATCAGTGAAGGTCTGCGGGGGCCTGGCTACACCTTC.

The chain is built from TRBV5-1 and TRBJ2-2, with D hard to call. V was shortened by 4 bases and J by 8 bases, with 15 bases between the two germline ends. The CDR3 runs 14 residues. Germline loops: CDR1 SGHRS, CDR2 YFSETQ. CDR3 amino acids: CASSLFGHSGELFF. The CDR3 nucleotides are TGCGCCAGCAGCCTATTCGGCCATTCTGGGGAGCTGTTTTTT.

The V call is TRBV19, the J call TRBJ2-1, with unresolved D. Trimming removed 5 bases from V and 6 bases from J, with 11 bases in between. The V gene's germline CDR1 is LNHDA and CDR2 SQIVND (reference sequence). The length of the CDR3 is 13 residues. DNA for the CDR3: TGTGCCAGTAGTTGGTTGGACGGCAATGAGCAGTTCTTC. It translates to CASSWLDGNEQFF. The variable domain in full, with the rest retrieved from reference TRBV19 and TRBJ2-1, is DGGITQSPKYLFRKEGQNVTLSCEQNLNHDAMYWYRQDPGQGLRLIYYSQIVNDFQKGDIAEGYSVSREKKESFPLTVTSAQKNPTAFYLCASSWLDGNEQFFGPGTRLTVL.

This clonotype occurred a few times. The rearrangement uses TRBV4-3 and TRBJ1-1; the D is unclear. The CDR3 is 14 residues long. CDR1 LGHNA and CDR2 YSLEER come from the germline V gene. Trimming stripped 0 bases from V and 0 bases from J, with 5 bases between. As DNA, the CDR3 is TGCGCCAGCAGCCAAGATAGCATGAACACTGAAGCTTTCTTT. It codes for CASSQDSMNTEAFF.

This CDR3 is CASSSPTPMGNTIYF. The CDR3 bases are TGTGCCAGCAGTTCCCCGACACCGATGGGAAACACCATATATTTT. V and J are TRBV28 and TRBJ1-3; D ambiguous. V was cut by 4 bases and J by 4 bases, with 14 bases left in between. Per the germline V gene, CDR1 is MDHEN and CDR2 is SYDVKM. The CDR3 runs 15 residues.

This clonotype was recorded many times. The V call is TRBV20-1, the J call TRBJ2-7, with TRBD2 matching over 11 bases. Germline CDR1 reads DFQATT; CDR2 reads SNEGSKA (reference sequence). The CDR3 is 15 residues long. J gave up 6 bases and V 0 bases, and 7 bases lay outside the gene matches. CDR3 sequence reads: CSARDTSGSWVEQYF. CDR3 in DNA: TGCAGTGCTAGAGATACTAGCGGGAGCTGGGTCGAGCAGTACTTC.

This chain joins TRBV5-6 and TRBJ2-4; maybe TRBD2 (6 bases). The length of the CDR3 is 16 residues. Trimming removed 1 base from V and 1 base from J, with 12 bases in between. Germline V gene sequence: CDR1 SGHDT, CDR2 YYEEEE. CDR3 DNA sequence: TGTGCCAGCAGCTTGTTGCGGGATTCGGCCAAAAACATTCAGTACTTC. Protein sequence: CASSLLRDSAKNIQYF. The full variable domain, completed using reference TRBV5-6 and TRBJ2-4, is DAGVTQSPTHLIKTRGQQVTLRCSPKSGHDTVSWYQQALGQGPQFIFQYYEEEERQRGNFPDRFSGHQFPNYSSELNVNALLLGDSALYLCASSLLRDSAKNIQYFGAGTRLSVL.

A note on this clonotype: At one end, the junction sequence differs from germline, possibly due to a read error. V and J are TRBV7-2 and TRBJ2-1; tentative D call: TRBD2 (6 bases). From germline, CDR1 is SGHTA and CDR2 FQGNSA. This CDR3 has 15 residues. The CDR3 is CAGSLWASEYNEQFF. In nucleotides, the CDR3 is TGTGCCGGCAGCTTATGGGCTAGCGAGTACAATGAGCAGTTCTTC.

This clonotype was detected many times. The rearrangement joins TRBV2 to TRBJ1-1, with unresolved D. Deletions cut 10 bases from V and 1 base from J, with 16 bases between. Looked up from germline, CDR1 is SNHLY and CDR2 is FYNNEI. There are 14 residues in the CDR3. Here the CDR3 reads CATKGSNRNTEAFF. Written as DNA, the CDR3 is TGTGCCACCAAAGGCTCAAATAGGAACACTGAAGCTTTCTTT. The whole variable domain, filled in from reference TRBV2 and TRBJ1-1, reads EPEVTQTPSHQVTQMGQEVILRCVPISNHLYFYWYRQILGQKVEFLVSFYNNEISEKSEIFDDQFSVERPDGSNFTLKIRSTKLEDSAMYFCATKGSNRNTEAFFGQGTRLTVV.

This chain joins TRBV20-1 and TRBJ2-1; D gene unclear. The CDR3 sequence is 13 residues long. Trimming stripped 4 bases from V and 7 bases from J, with 14 bases between. CDR1 is DFQATT and CDR2 is SNEGSKA in the germline V gene (reference sequence). The CDR3 region has the DNA TGCAGTGCTACGGCTAGTCGGTGGAATGAGCAGTTCTTC. It translates to CSATASRWNEQFF.

This clonotype was seen only a few times. This could be a read error, since a much larger clone is one nucleotide away. The chain couples TRBV24-1 to TRBJ2-1; unclear D gene. The CDR3 consists of 11 residues. The ends were cut back, 6 bases at V and 1 base at J, with 0 bases in the middle. Germline assignment: CDR1 KGHDR and CDR2 SFDVKD. The CDR3 loop is CATSSYNEQFF. As DNA, the CDR3 is TGTGCCACCAGTTCCTACAATGAGCAGTTCTTC.

This clonotype was seen repeatedly, ten times or more. The chain combines TRBV29-1 with TRBJ2-5; TRBD1 matches 7 bases. The CDR3 is 14 residues long. V trimming: 5 bases; J trimming: 2 bases; junction bases outside the gene matches: 8. Germline V CDR1 and CDR2: SQVTM, ANQGSEA. CDR3 residues: CSVIHDRVQETQYF. Written as DNA, the CDR3 is TGCAGCGTTATACATGACAGGGTTCAAGAGACCCAGTACTTC.